Below, one TCR beta chain is given with its context. CDR1 is SGHDN, CDR2 FVKESK, per germline. CDR3 length: 14 amino acids. V was clipped by 0 bases and J by 0 bases, with 6 bases between them. These data are taken from a study of blood T cell repertoires in COVID-19. The method was immunoSEQ multiplex PCR; TCRdb's version includes in-frame clones alone and lacks a portion of them. The data contain some 190,000 clones, around 85% of them seen just once; the ten biggest clones take up 2.5% to 3.5%. The TCR comes from a man between 60 and 70 years old with acute or convalescent COVID-19. What was sequenced was peripheral blood. The rearrangement joins TRBV14 to TRBJ2-7, with D hard to call. CDR3 nucleotide sequence: TGTGCCAGCAGCCAAGATCCCTACTCCTACGAGCAGTACTTC. Protein product: CASSQDPYSYEQYF.